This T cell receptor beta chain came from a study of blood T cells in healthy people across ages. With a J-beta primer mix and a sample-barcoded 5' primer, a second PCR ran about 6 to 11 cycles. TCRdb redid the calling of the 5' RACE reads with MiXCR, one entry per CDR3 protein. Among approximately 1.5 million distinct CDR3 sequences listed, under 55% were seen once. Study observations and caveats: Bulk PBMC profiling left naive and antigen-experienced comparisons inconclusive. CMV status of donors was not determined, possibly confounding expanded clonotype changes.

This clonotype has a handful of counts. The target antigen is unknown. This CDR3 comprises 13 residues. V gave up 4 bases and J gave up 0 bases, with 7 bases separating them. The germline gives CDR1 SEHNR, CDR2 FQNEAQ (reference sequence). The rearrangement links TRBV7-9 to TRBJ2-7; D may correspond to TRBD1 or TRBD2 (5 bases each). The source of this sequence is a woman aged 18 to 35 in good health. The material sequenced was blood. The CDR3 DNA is TGTGCCAGCAGCTGGGACGGCTCCTACGAGCAGTACTTC. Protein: CASSWDGSYEQYF. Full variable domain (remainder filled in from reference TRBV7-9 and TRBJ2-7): DTGVSQNPRHKITKRGQNVTFRCDPISEHNRLYWYRQTLGQGPEFLTYFQNEAQLEKSRLLSDRFSAERPKGSFSTLEIQRTEQGDSAMYLCASSWDGSYEQYFGPGTRLTVT.